The 22 T cell receptor beta chains below were found in one sample sequenced in a study of Ad26.COV2.S vaccination and SARS-CoV-2 variants (dated by TCRdb to the early 2020s). Library preparation employed the immunoSEQ multiplex PCR assay. This immuneACCESS table, as held by TCRdb, lists in-frame sequences with V and J called but not all clones. Of the missing ones, under half trace to an unresolved V gene in checked studies; the others have no known cause. This sample is represented by around 450,000 clones; more than 75% of them were singletons. The top ten clonotypes cover 3.6% of the sample. What the treatment or condition label conveys for this sample: about 20 received Ad26.COV2.S at low or high dose, single or two shots; about 5 received placebo; per-sample allocation not given. Repertoires of vaccine and placebo recipients were sequenced from samples collected on day 63 after the first injection.

This specimen consisted of peripheral blood, obtained in a trial of Ad26.COV2.S vaccine versus placebo. These receptors were taken from a person between 18 and 60 years old who received the Ad26.COV2.S COVID-19 vaccine or a placebo.

The chain couples TRBV6-2 or TRBV6-3 to TRBJ1-2; D might be TRBD1 (6 bases). In germline, CDR1 is MNHEY, CDR2 SVGEGT. With 4 bases removed from V and 8 bases from J, the gap between germline ends came to 14 bases. The CDR3 spans 13 residues. The CDR3 nucleotides are TGTGCCAGCAGTTCCTCAGGGGATCGCGGCTACACCTTC. It yields the protein CASSSSGDRGYTF.

The chain couples TRBV5-8 to TRBJ1-5; D gene ambiguous. In germline, CDR1 is SGHTS, CDR2 YDEGEE. CDR3 length: 15 residues. Trimming took 7 bases from V and 3 from J, leaving 17 bases between them. CDR3 region: CASSRQDEFNQPQHF. CDR3 sequence (DNA): TGTGCCAGCTCCCGGCAGGACGAATTCAATCAGCCCCAGCATTTT. Full variable domain (rest looked up from reference TRBV5-8 and TRBJ1-5): EAGVTQSPTHLIKTRGQQATLRCSPISGHTSVYWYQQALGLGLQFLLWYDEGEERNRGNFPPRFSGRQFPNYSSELNVNALELEDSALYLCASSRQDEFNQPQHFGDGTRLSIL.

This clone was detected only a few times. CDR3 residues: CASSFGAGYFEDEQYF. The CDR3, as DNA: TGTGCCAGCAGCTTTGGGGCCGGATACTTCGAGGACGAGCAGTACTTC. V and J are TRBV7-2 and TRBJ2-7, with D maybe TRBD1 (5 bases). In germline, CDR1 is SGHTA, CDR2 FQGNSA. V lost 3 bases and J 5 bases, leaving 20 bases between the germline ends. This CDR3 has 16 amino acids.

This sequence joins TRBV9 and TRBJ2-1; 9 bases agree with TRBD1. After removal of 2 bases from V and 5 bases from J, the junction contained 5 bases not matched to a gene. The CDR3 is made up of 15 amino acids. The germline gives CDR1 SGDLS, CDR2 YYNGEE. The CDR3 protein is CASSVGTGSNNEQFF. CDR3 DNA: TGTGCCAGCAGCGTCGGGACAGGGTCCAACAATGAGCAGTTCTTC.

This chain joins TRBV10-3 and TRBJ1-1; tentative D call: TRBD1 (6 bases). V was cut by 7 bases and J by 4 bases, with 16 bases left in between. Germline CDR1 and CDR2: ENHRY and SYGVKD. The CDR3 has 14 amino acids. The CDR3 nucleotides are TGTGCCATCACCCCCGTACAGGGTTCCACTGAAGCTTTCTTT. Encoded protein: CAITPVQGSTEAFF.

This clone was seen only once. The chain is built from TRBV7-9 and TRBJ1-5; D is uncertain. The germline V gene has CDR1 SEHNR and CDR2 FQNEAQ (reference sequence). V shed 2 bases and J shed 2 bases, with 16 bases lying between them. The CDR3 loop spans 17 amino acids. The CDR3 spells CASSLRGRTDRNQPQHF. Here the CDR3 DNA reads TGTGCCAGCAGCTTACGGGGTAGGACTGACCGCAATCAGCCCCAGCATTTT.

The chain combines TRBV4-1 with TRBJ2-2; the D gene is possibly TRBD1 (6 bases). The CDR3 is made up of 14 amino acids. The V gene's germline CDR1 is MGHRA and CDR2 YSYEKL. Trimming shortened V by 2 bases and J by 7 bases, and 11 bases separated the two germline ends. The CDR3 reads CASSQSQGSGELFF. The CDR3 DNA reads as TGCGCCAGCAGCCAATCTCAGGGGAGCGGGGAGCTGTTTTTT.

The V call is TRBV7-2, the J call TRBJ2-5; TRBD2 matches at 10 bases. This CDR3 has 14 amino acids. V lost 5 bases to trimming and J lost 3 bases; unmatched junction nucleotides: 3. Germline V gene data show CDR1 as SGHTA and CDR2 as FQGNSA. The CDR3 protein is CASSVSGGEETQYF. The CDR3 DNA is TGTGCCAGCAGCGTGAGCGGGGGGGAAGAGACCCAGTACTTC.

With regard to this clone: Other DNA sequences in the same sample also yield this CDR3. The rearrangement links TRBV7-9 to TRBJ2-7; possible D gene TRBD2, 6 bases. Germline V gene sequence: CDR1 SEHNR, CDR2 FQNEAQ (reference sequence). CDR3 length: 12 amino acids. V shed 8 bases and J shed 0 bases, with 8 bases lying between them. CDR3 bases: TGTGCCAGCGGGGGAGGCTCCTACGAGCAGTACTTC. Its protein is CASGGGSYEQYF.

This clone was seen more than once but under ten times. This rearrangement joins TRBV19 to TRBJ2-3; the D is unclear. The V gene's germline CDR1 is LNHDA and CDR2 SQIVND (reference sequence). This CDR3 is built from 14 residues. V was cut by 5 bases and J by 2 bases, with 11 bases left in between. The DNA of the CDR3 is TGTGCCAGTAGTCTCCGAACAGACACAGATACGCAGTATTTT. Protein product: CASSLRTDTDTQYF.

This clone was found once. The V call is TRBV7-9, the J call TRBJ2-1; D perhaps matches TRBD1 (5 bases). The CDR3 sequence is 15 residues long. With 3 bases removed from V and 0 bases from J, the gap between germline ends came to 9 bases. Germline CDR1 SEHNR, CDR2 FQNEAQ (reference sequence). The DNA of the CDR3 is TGTGCCAGCAGCTTTGGACACAACTCCTACAATGAGCAGTTCTTC. Protein product: CASSFGHNSYNEQFF.

The rearrangement uses TRBV7-2 and TRBJ1-2, with D hard to call. The CDR3 runs 15 residues. Germline values: CDR1 SGHTA, CDR2 FQGNSA. V shed 5 bases and J shed 8 bases, with 21 bases lying between them. Written as DNA, the CDR3 is TGTGCCAGCAGCCAGGATTTCGGCGGGGTGAGAGGCTACACCTTC. Its protein is CASSQDFGGVRGYTF.

The count of this clone is one. The gene calls are TRBV7-2 and TRBJ2-2; the D gene is possibly TRBD2 (5 bases). V was shortened by 4 bases and J by 7 bases, with 16 bases between the two germline ends. The CDR3 has 15 amino acids. CDR1 is SGHTA, CDR2 FQGNSA, per germline. As DNA, the CDR3 is TGTGCCAGCAGCTACCAACAGCGGATAGGCGGGGAGCTGTTTTTT. Translated: CASSYQQRIGGELFF.

A single count supports this clone. The rearrangement joins TRBV20-1 to TRBJ1-3, with a weak D call TRBD1 (5 bases). Germline assignment: CDR1 DFQATT and CDR2 SNEGSKA (reference sequence). V lost 3 bases to trimming and J lost 0 bases, with 18 bases between them. The CDR3 covers 17 residues. DNA for the CDR3: TGCAGTGCTAGTGGGGCCGGCGGGGCCCTCTCTGGAAACACCATATATTTT. Protein: CSASGAGGALSGNTIYF.

The rearrangement links TRBV6-2 or TRBV6-3 to TRBJ1-2; the D is unclear. The V end lost 0 bases, the J end lost 4 bases, and 9 bases lay between the germline ends. CDR1 is MNHEY, CDR2 SVGEGT, per germline. CDR3 length: 14 residues. This CDR3 reads CASSYSQDGYGYTF. DNA of the CDR3: TGTGCCAGCAGTTACTCGCAAGACGGCTATGGCTACACCTTC.

The genes are TRBV12-3 or TRBV12-4 and TRBJ2-1; D gene unclear. There are 12 residues in the CDR3. V was clipped by 1 base and J by 9 bases, with 7 bases between them. CDR3 DNA: TGTGCCAGCAGTTTAGGTCTCCCTGAGCAGTTCTTC. Protein product: CASSLGLPEQFF.

This clone was observed a handful of times. V and J are TRBV28 and TRBJ1-1; D might be TRBD1 (5 bases). V lost 11 bases to trimming and J lost 6 bases, with 13 bases between them. Germline loops: CDR1 MDHEN, CDR2 SYDVKM. The CDR3 length is 11 residues. CDR3 protein: CAGGTAAEAFF. The CDR3 DNA sequence: TGTGCCGGGGGGACGGCGGCTGAAGCTTTCTTT.

J is TRBJ2-1 and V is TRBV7-9, with TRBD2 matching over 10 bases. Germline V gives CDR1 SEHNR, CDR2 FQNEAQ (reference sequence). The CDR3 length is 17 residues. V shed 3 bases, J shed 0 bases, and the junction held 5 bases outside the gene matches. This chain's CDR3 is CASSLYPSGGSYNEQFF. The CDR3 DNA is TGTGCCAGCAGCTTGTACCCTAGCGGGGGCTCCTACAATGAGCAGTTCTTC. Full variable domain (rest looked up from reference TRBV7-9 and TRBJ2-1): DTGVSQNPRHKITKRGQNVTFRCDPISEHNRLYWYRQTLGQGPEFLTYFQNEAQLEKSRLLSDRFSAERPKGSFSTLEIQRTEQGDSAMYLCASSLYPSGGSYNEQFFGPGTRLTVL.

The chain carries TRBV7-2 and TRBJ2-2, with a possible D match to TRBD2 (5 bases). There are 16 residues in the CDR3. Germline values: CDR1 SGHTA, CDR2 FQGNSA. V was shortened by 5 bases and J by 2 bases, with 15 bases between the two germline ends. Here the CDR3 DNA reads TGTGCCAGCAGCCCTATGGAGGTTTCCAACACCGGGGAGCTGTTTTTT. Amino acid sequence: CASSPMEVSNTGELFF. Based on the CDR3 plus reference TRBV7-2 and TRBJ2-2, the full variable domain is GAGVSQSPSNKVTEKGKDVELRCDPISGHTALYWYRQSLGQGLEFLIYFQGNSAPDKSGLPSDRFSAERTGGSVSTLTIQRTQQEDSAVYLCASSPMEVSNTGELFFGEGSRLTVL.

This clone has more than one count but fewer than ten. The chain is built from TRBV7-6 and TRBJ2-5; the D gene is possibly TRBD2 (5 bases). CDR3 length equals 16 residues. Between the trimmed V and J ends, which lost 2 bases and 2 bases, there was a span of 15 bases. The germline V gene has CDR1 SGHVS and CDR2 FNYEAQ. The CDR3 sequence is CASSLSSLAAQETQYF. The CDR3 DNA sequence: TGTGCCAGCAGCTTAAGTTCTCTAGCAGCACAAGAGACCCAGTACTTC.

The chain couples TRBV19 to TRBJ2-3; D perhaps matches TRBD2 (6 bases). Germline V gene data show CDR1 as LNHDA and CDR2 as SQIVND (reference sequence). V dropped 5 bases and J dropped 0 bases, with 9 bases sitting between them. The CDR3 has 14 amino acids. The CDR3 reads CASSAGLSTDTQYF. CDR3 in DNA: TGTGCCAGTAGTGCGGGACTTAGCACAGATACGCAGTATTTT.

The chain joins TRBV25-1 to TRBJ2-7; D remains unclear. The CDR3 consists of 14 residues. V was trimmed by 1 base and J by 3 bases, leaving 10 bases between them. Germline-derived CDR1 and CDR2 are MGHDK and SYGVNS. In DNA form, the CDR3 reads TGTGCCAGCAGTGAATTGAGGCGAGACTACGAGCAGTACTTC. Translated, it gives CASSELRRDYEQYF.